The 14 T cell receptor beta chains reported below all come from one sample, sequenced in a study of control samples from healthy donors and cancer patients. Clones were sequenced by immunoSEQ multiplex PCR, and TCRdb holds only the in-frame ones, with some missing. The profile shows around 230,000 clones, roughly 94% of them singletons. Sequenced sample: blood. The receptor set was obtained from a man aged 45 to 65 in good health.

V gene TRBV19 combines with J gene TRBJ2-5, with D hard to call. V gave up 4 bases and J gave up 7 bases, with 7 bases separating them. This CDR3 comprises 11 residues. From germline, CDR1 is LNHDA and CDR2 SQIVND (reference sequence). The CDR3 DNA is TGTGCCAGTAGTAATCTCGGGACCCAGTACTTC. Encoded protein: CASSNLGTQYF.

The chain joins TRBV30 to TRBJ1-5; D ambiguous. There are 15 residues in the CDR3. Germline CDR1 reads GTSNPN; CDR2 reads SVGIG (reference sequence). With 0 bases removed from V and 0 bases from J, the gap between germline ends came to 9 bases. The CDR3, as DNA: TGTGCCTGGAGTGTAAGGGCAGCTAGCAATCAGCCCCAGCATTTT. Translation gives CAWSVRAASNQPQHF. The full variable domain, completed using reference TRBV30 and TRBJ1-5, is SQTIHQWPATLVQPVGSPLSLECTVEGTSNPNLYWYRQAAGRGLQLLFYSVGIGQISSEVPQNLSASRPQDRQFILSSKKLLLSDSGFYLCAWSVRAASNQPQHFGDGTRLSIL.

The rearrangement links TRBV19 to TRBJ2-3; D unresolved. The CDR3 totals 14 residues. Per the germline V gene, CDR1 is LNHDA and CDR2 is SQIVND (reference sequence). V was clipped by 4 bases and J by 2 bases, with 10 bases between them. The CDR3 region is CASSKDLYTDTQYF. CDR3 in DNA: TGTGCCAGTAGTAAAGACTTATACACAGATACGCAGTATTTT.

The J gene is TRBJ1-2, the V gene TRBV28; D is undetermined. Trimming stripped 4 bases from V and 5 bases from J, with 14 bases between. The CDR3 extends over 14 amino acids. Germline V gene sequence: CDR1 MDHEN, CDR2 SYDVKM. CDR3 nucleotides: TGTGCCAGCAGTTCCCGCGAGGCCCTTTATGGCTACACCTTC. It yields the protein CASSSREALYGYTF.

CDR3 region: CASSLNANSNQPQHF. For the CDR3, the DNA is TGTGCCAGCAGCTTAAACGCTAATAGCAATCAGCCCCAGCATTTT. This chain links TRBV11-2 with TRBJ1-5, with D unresolved. Germline assignment: CDR1 SGHAT and CDR2 FQNNGV. The CDR3 is 15 amino acids. Trimming cost V 2 bases and J 0 bases, with 8 bases left between them.

This clone has only one observation. This chain joins TRBV24-1 and TRBJ2-2; no definite D call. This CDR3 is built from 13 residues. V was shortened by 5 bases and J by 1 base, with 4 bases between the two germline ends. Germline-derived CDR1 and CDR2 are KGHDR and SFDVKD. This CDR3 is CATSGVNTGELFF. CDR3 coding DNA: TGTGCCACCAGTGGGGTGAACACCGGGGAGCTGTTTTTT.

The CDR3 nucleotides read TGTGCCAGCAGCCAAGAAGGTCAGCACTATGGCTACACCTTC. Its protein product is CASSQEGQHYGYTF. This chain joins TRBV14 and TRBJ1-2; D is unclear. Germline-derived CDR1 and CDR2 are SGHDN and FVKESK. Deletions cut 0 bases from V and 3 bases from J, with 8 bases between. The CDR3 extends over 14 amino acids.

V is TRBV19 and J is TRBJ1-2, with 11 bases identical to TRBD1. Germline loops: CDR1 LNHDA, CDR2 SQIVND (reference sequence). This CDR3 contains 16 residues. The V and J ends lost 7 bases and 7 bases, in that order; junction bases with no gene match: 14. CDR3 residues: CASTSIGQGAKSGYTF. CDR3 in DNA: TGTGCCAGTACATCGATAGGACAGGGGGCGAAAAGTGGCTACACCTTC. Drawing the rest from reference TRBV19 and TRBJ1-2, the complete variable domain is DGGITQSPKYLFRKEGQNVTLSCEQNLNHDAMYWYRQDPGQGLRLIYYSQIVNDFQKGDIAEGYSVSREKKESFPLTVTSAQKNPTAFYLCASTSIGQGAKSGYTFGSGTRLTVV.

As for this clone: Other DNA variants within this sample encode the same CDR3. The genes are TRBV4-2 and TRBJ1-6; D possibly corresponds to TRBD1 (5 bases). V lost 2 bases to trimming and J lost 10 bases, with 12 bases between them. CDR1 and CDR2 from the germline V gene are LGHNA and YNFKEQ. CDR3 length: 14 residues. As DNA, the CDR3 is TGTGCCAGCAGCCAATGGGCGGGGACCTCACCCCTCCACTTT. This encodes CASSQWAGTSPLHF.

V gene TRBV9 combines with J gene TRBJ1-1; D is perhaps TRBD1 (6 bases). The germline V and J ends were trimmed by 4 bases and 1 base, with 11 bases remaining between them. Per germline, CDR1 SGDLS and CDR2 YYNGEE. The CDR3 consists of 14 residues. In DNA form, the CDR3 reads TGTGCCAGCAGCCAAACGGGACAGAACACTGAAGCTTTCTTT. This encodes CASSQTGQNTEAFF.

The chain uses TRBV7-2 and TRBJ2-7, with a weak D call TRBD1 (5 bases). CDR3 length: 15 residues. Per germline, CDR1 SGHTA and CDR2 FQGNSA. Between the trimmed V and J ends, which lost 2 bases and 3 bases, there was a span of 14 bases. CDR3 bases: TGTGCCAGCAGCTTACAGCAGGGTCTGATCTACGAGCAGTACTTC. Encoded protein: CASSLQQGLIYEQYF.

This rearrangement joins TRBV7-2 to TRBJ2-5; 9 positions agree with TRBD2. CDR3 length equals 15 residues. In germline, CDR1 is SGHTA, CDR2 FQGNSA. V shed 3 bases, J shed 3 bases, and the junction held 5 bases outside the gene matches. Here the CDR3 reads CASSFQRGEEETQYF. CDR3 DNA sequence: TGTGCCAGCAGCTTCCAGCGGGGGGAAGAAGAGACCCAGTACTTC.

The CDR3 spells CASRSVNTGELFF. The CDR3 DNA reads as TGTGCCAGCAGGTCCGTAAACACCGGGGAGCTGTTTTTT. V usage is TRBV25-1 and J usage is TRBJ2-2; no clear D gene. CDR3 size: 13 residues. V shed 6 bases and J shed 2 bases, with 7 bases lying between them. Germline V gene sequence: CDR1 MGHDK, CDR2 SYGVNS.

J is TRBJ2-3 and V is TRBV5-1; D remains ambiguous. The CDR3 covers 16 residues. Germline loops: CDR1 SGHRS, CDR2 YFSETQ. V gave up 2 bases and J gave up 0 bases, with 13 bases separating them. DNA for the CDR3: TGCGCCAGCAGCTTTCGACGGGCCCTGAGCACAGATACGCAGTATTTT. Encoded protein: CASSFRRALSTDTQYF.